Below, 18 T cell receptor beta chains from the same sample are listed, as sequenced in a study of blood T cells in healthy people across ages. A sample-barcoded 5' primer and a J-beta primer mix were used in a second PCR of roughly 6 to 11 cycles. TCRdb reprocessed the 5' RACE reads via MiXCR and lists one record per CDR3 protein. The table includes over a million distinct CDR3 sequences, less than 25% detected once. The sample was also reused in another study, on T cells of mothers and their children.

The specimen sequenced was blood. The receptors were gathered from a girl aged 2-10 years in good health.

Only a few counts were recorded for this clonotype. The V and J genes are TRBV3-1 and TRBJ2-3; D remains unclear. Trimming removed 8 bases from V and 2 bases from J, with 14 bases in between. The CDR3 contains 14 residues. The germline V gene has CDR1 LGHDT and CDR2 YNNKEL (reference sequence). CDR3 loop: CASALTLLTDTQYF. The CDR3 nucleotides read TGTGCCAGCGCGTTGACCTTACTCACAGATACGCAGTATTTT.

V gene TRBV7-8 combines with J gene TRBJ2-3; no firm D call. Trimming shortened V by 5 bases and J by 6 bases, and 9 bases separated the two germline ends. CDR1 is SGHVS, CDR2 FQNEAQ, per germline. CDR3 size: 12 residues. CDR3 nucleotide sequence: TGTGCCAGCAGCCAGACTTCTGATACGCAGTATTTT. It translates to CASSQTSDTQYF. Supplemented by reference TRBV7-8 and TRBJ2-3, the full variable domain reads GAGVSQSPRYKVAKRGQDVALRCDPISGHVSLFWYQQALGQGPEFLTYFQNEAQLDKSGLPSDRFFAERPEGSVSTLKIQRTQQEDSAVYLCASSQTSDTQYFGPGTRLTVL.

This clonotype occurred a few times. The rearrangement joins TRBV7-2 to TRBJ2-5; 8 bases are shared with TRBD1. Germline V gene lookup returns CDR1 SGHTA and CDR2 FQGNSA. The CDR3 consists of 16 residues. V lost 1 base, J lost 0 bases, and 4 bases stayed unmatched. CDR3 amino acids: CASSLERTGHQETQYF. CDR3 nucleotides: TGTGCCAGCAGCTTAGAGAGGACAGGGCACCAAGAGACCCAGTACTTC.

The V call is TRBV20-1, the J call TRBJ2-7; no clear D gene. The CDR3 contains 13 residues. V lost 4 bases and J lost 1, with 11 bases in between. The germline gives CDR1 DFQATT, CDR2 SNEGSKA (reference sequence). CDR3 region: CSAIPDPSYEQYF. CDR3 bases: TGCAGTGCTATCCCCGACCCGTCCTACGAGCAGTACTTC.

This chain connects TRBV6-5 to TRBJ1-4; tentatively, D is TRBD1 (5 bases). Trimming pared 0 bases from V and 5 bases from J, leaving 19 bases between. Germline lookup yields CDR1 MNHEY and CDR2 SVGAGI. The CDR3 runs to 18 residues. The DNA of the CDR3 is TGTGCCAGCAGTTACTCGAGTGGGGCTCCGGGACGGAATGAAAAACTGTTTTTT. Translated: CASSYSSGAPGRNEKLFF.

CDR3 in DNA: TGTGCCAGCAGTTTCGTCCGGGGTTCTGAAGCTTTCTTT. Its translation: CASSFVRGSEAFF. The chain has TRBV12-3 or TRBV12-4 and TRBJ1-1; D not resolved. This CDR3 comprises 13 residues. V was shortened by 3 bases and J by 6 bases, with 11 bases between the two germline ends.

This clonotype was recorded once. This chain uses TRBV2 with TRBJ1-5; TRBD1 is a possible D gene (5 bases). Germline V gives CDR1 SNHLY, CDR2 FYNNEI. CDR3 length: 15 residues. V lost 6 bases and J lost 9, with 21 bases in between. For the CDR3, the DNA is TGTGCCAGCAGAGAGACAGCGATCGGGCACGGGCCCCAGCATTTT. Encoded protein: CASRETAIGHGPQHF.

The chain combines TRBV5-1 with TRBJ2-4; D remains ambiguous. CDR3 length: 14 residues. CDR1 and CDR2 (germline): SGHRS, YFSETQ. V was trimmed by 4 bases and J by 0 bases, leaving 8 bases between them. The CDR3 sequence: CASSLDLAKNIQYF. CDR3 coding DNA: TGCGCCAGCAGCCTCGACCTAGCCAAAAACATTCAGTACTTC. Together with reference TRBV5-1 and TRBJ2-4, the CDR3 gives the full variable domain: KAGVTQTPRYLIKTRGQQVTLSCSPISGHRSVSWYQQTPGQGLQFLFEYFSETQRNKGNFPGRFSGRQFSNSRSEMNVSTLELGDSALYLCASSLDLAKNIQYFGAGTRLSVL.

This clonotype was detected once. The gene calls are TRBV20-1 and TRBJ2-7, with D possibly matching TRBD2 (5 bases). The length of the CDR3 is 11 residues. Trimming removed 7 bases from V and 5 bases from J, with 12 bases in between. Germline-derived CDR1 and CDR2 are DFQATT and SNEGSKA (reference sequence). CDR3 residues: CSVPLLDEQYF. DNA of the CDR3: TGCAGTGTTCCTTTACTAGACGAGCAGTACTTC.

This clonotype occurred a few times. CDR3 in amino acids: CASSLSGTATYEQYF. The DNA of the CDR3 is TGCGCCAGCAGCTTGAGCGGGACAGCGACCTACGAGCAGTACTTC. The chain couples TRBV5-1 to TRBJ2-7, with D perhaps given as TRBD1 or TRBD2 (7 bases each). Germline-derived CDR1 and CDR2 are SGHRS and YFSETQ. The length of the CDR3 is 15 residues. V was shortened by 1 base and J by 2 bases, with 13 bases between the two germline ends.

This chain joins TRBV9 and TRBJ2-5, with 9 bases aligning to TRBD1. The length of the CDR3 is 15 residues. V shed 0 bases, J shed 2 bases, and the junction held 2 bases outside the gene matches. Germline values: CDR1 SGDLS, CDR2 YYNGEE. CDR3 sequence (DNA): TGTGCCAGCAGCGTAGTCGGACAGGGGCAAGAGACCCAGTACTTC. It encodes CASSVVGQGQETQYF.

The chain carries TRBV27 and TRBJ2-1; 8 nucleotides line up with TRBD2. Germline values: CDR1 MNHEY, CDR2 SMNVEV (reference sequence). The CDR3 covers 18 residues. V was clipped by 5 bases and J by 3 bases; unmatched bases: 15. The CDR3, as DNA: TGTGCCAGCAGTCCCGTGCCCCCAGAGGGACTAGACTACAATGAGCAGTTCTTC. Its translation is CASSPVPPEGLDYNEQFF.

The V gene is TRBV20-1, the J gene TRBJ2-7, with 9 bases that match TRBD2. V dropped 6 bases and J dropped 3; count of bases not matched to a gene: 12. CDR3 length: 15 residues. Germline assignment: CDR1 DFQATT and CDR2 SNEGSKA (reference sequence). The CDR3 spells CSAITLAGLLYEQYF. CDR3 nucleotide sequence: TGCAGTGCCATAACCCTAGCGGGACTCCTCTACGAGCAGTACTTC.

The chain carries TRBV9 and TRBJ1-3, with D possibly being TRBD1 (5 bases). There are 15 residues in the CDR3. V gave up 0 bases and J gave up 0 bases, with 7 bases separating them. CDR1 is SGDLS and CDR2 is YYNGEE in the germline V gene. The CDR3 DNA reads TGTGCCAGCAGCGTAGGGACATACTCTGGAAACACCATATATTTT. This sequence encodes CASSVGTYSGNTIYF.

The chain couples TRBV28 to TRBJ2-3; D may be TRBD1 (6 bases). This CDR3 region has 17 residues. V lost 5 bases to trimming and J lost 2 bases, with 20 bases between them. Germline CDR1 and CDR2: MDHEN and SYDVKM. The CDR3 sequence: CASSPLDRLGPTDTQYF. The CDR3 coding sequence is TGTGCCAGCAGTCCCTTGGACAGACTTGGGCCCACAGATACGCAGTATTTT. Using reference TRBV28 and TRBJ2-3 for the parts outside the CDR3, the full variable domain is DVKVTQSSRYLVKRTGEKVFLECVQDMDHENMFWYRQDPGLGLRLIYFSYDVKMKEKGDIPEGYSVSREKKERFSLILESASTNQTSMYLCASSPLDRLGPTDTQYFGPGTRLTVL.

The chain has TRBV7-9 and TRBJ2-1; weak D call: TRBD2 (6 bases). Trimming took off 2 bases at V and 4 bases at J, with 15 bases between the two ends. The CDR3 is 16 amino acids. Germline V gene sequence: CDR1 SEHNR, CDR2 FQNEAQ (reference sequence). CDR3 DNA sequence: TGTGCCAGCAGCTTAAGCACCGGGGGAATATACAATGAGCAGTTCTTC. It encodes CASSLSTGGIYNEQFF.

This clonotype was counted a few times. CDR3: CASSQDYAAGWTGELFF. The CDR3 DNA sequence: TGCGCCAGCAGCCAAGATTACGCGGCAGGGTGGACCGGGGAGCTGTTTTTT. The chain employs TRBV4-3 and TRBJ2-2; D may be TRBD1 (5 bases). Per the germline V gene, CDR1 is LGHNA and CDR2 is YSLEER. This CDR3 has 17 amino acids. V was cut by 0 bases and J by 5 bases, with 16 bases left in between.

In this sample, this clonotype turned up a few times. The chain links TRBV29-1 to TRBJ2-1, with 9 bases identical to TRBD2. V gave up 7 bases and J gave up 10 bases; unmatched junction bases: 11. Germline-derived CDR1 and CDR2 are SQVTM and ANQGSEA. The CDR3 is made up of 13 amino acids. CDR3 in amino acids: CSANGIAGVEQFF. The CDR3 coding sequence is TGCAGCGCAAATGGTATAGCGGGAGTAGAGCAGTTCTTC.